The clone carrying this T cell receptor (beta chain) was seen repeatedly, ten times or more. Its cognate antigen is unknown. The CDR3 is 16 amino acids. Trimming removed 4 bases from V and 0 bases from J, with 16 bases in between. Germline values: CDR1 LNHDA, CDR2 SQIVND (reference sequence). This specimen belongs to a study of neurological immune-mediated disorders. Whole-study results and caveats: The greatest degree of TCR clonal expansion was observed in HTLV-1-associated myelopathy, with the lowest in multiple sclerosis, below that of healthy controls.

The cDNA was synthesized by 5'RACE incorporating 10-nucleotide random UMIs. TCRdb reprocessed the 5' RACE reads with MiXCR, giving one entry per CDR3 protein. Of 25,000 to 30,000 distinct CDR3 sequences listed, around 12% are singletons. The sequenced material came from PBMCs. This sequence joins TRBV19 and TRBJ2-7, with TRBD2 as a possible D gene (5 bases). This TCR was sampled from a man aged 60 to 75 in good health. In DNA form, the CDR3 reads TGTGCCAGTAGTAAGGAGGACCACCCGAGCTCCTACGAGCAGTACTTC. It yields the protein CASSKEDHPSSYEQYF.